This entry is about one T cell receptor (beta chain). The entry originates in a study of blood T cell repertoires in COVID-19. Turning to the study itself: The origin of the acute and convalescent COVID-19 samples was the United States, Italy and Spain.

Ages ranged from about 18 to 89 years, with residence in more than 20 US areas. V trimming: 10 bases; J trimming: 2 bases; junction bases outside the gene matches: 16. Germline-derived CDR1 and CDR2 are SGHTA and FQGNSA. The CDR3 has 16 residues. As originally analysed: Nucleated cell number was recorded as an estimate derived from reference gene primer amplification. The protocol was immunoSEQ multiplex PCR, while the TCRdb copy is restricted to in-frame clones and leaves out a portion. D and trimming come from the DNA, and the V and J calls and clone size come from that table. The table has about 260,000 clones, roughly 80% seen once.

The receptor was isolated from a young man with acute COVID-19. The chain uses TRBV7-2 and TRBJ1-1; 7 nucleotides agree with TRBD1. What was sequenced was PBMCs or T cells enriched from blood (not recorded which). The CDR3 protein is CATTWKGAFINTEAFF. The CDR3 DNA sequence: TGTGCCACCACCTGGAAGGGGGCGTTTATTAACACTGAAGCTTTCTTT. The whole variable domain, filled in from reference TRBV7-2 and TRBJ1-1, reads GAGVSQSPSNKVTEKGKDVELRCDPISGHTALYWYRQSLGQGLEFLIYFQGNSAPDKSGLPSDRFSAERTGGSVSTLTIQRTQQEDSAVYLCATTWKGAFINTEAFFGQGTRLTVV.